This T cell receptor beta chain was captured by sequencing in a study of T cells after yellow fever vaccination. Study observations and caveats: FACS-sorted repertoires could harbor abundant contaminating bulk-population clonotypes. Primary-vaccination clones mostly resurfaced post-booster (96% CD4, roughly 90% CD8). A weaker secondary response peaked on day 5, the primary on day 15.

It was through 5'RACE template switching that TCR cDNA was made, with a universal primer site and UMIs added. One entry per CDR3 protein results from TCRdb running MiXCR on the 5' RACE reads. The sample records around 350,000 distinct CDR3 sequences, 6.2% being singletons. This clonotype was seen repeatedly, ten times or more. Its antigen remains unidentified. Germline CDR1 SGHRS, CDR2 YFSETQ. Trimming shortened V by 4 bases and J by 9 bases, and 23 bases separated the two germline ends. The CDR3 loop spans 16 amino acids. The chain employs TRBV5-1 and TRBJ2-1; a possible D gene is TRBD2 (5 bases). The source was PBMCs, collected 5 days after the yellow fever booster vaccination. The sequence was obtained from a man aged 25 to 40 who received the YFV17D yellow fever vaccine. The CDR3 loop reads CASSPELEGLTSEQFF. The CDR3 nucleotides read TGCGCCAGCAGCCCTGAACTGGAAGGCTTAACTAGTGAGCAGTTCTTC.